The 8 T cell receptor beta chains reported below all come from one sample, sequenced in a study of shared clonotypes between healthy human individuals (dated by TCRdb to 2020 to 2021). Libraries were constructed by the immunoSEQ multiplex PCR assay. What TCRdb holds here is the immuneACCESS table cut down to in-frame rearrangements. Part of the clones is not present; checked against another copy, under half of the missing clones reflect an unresolved V gene, and the others are unexplained. Present in this sample are about 2.2 million clones, about 93% of which were seen just once. The ten largest clones add up to approximately 1.7% of the sample. CD8 naive samples were CD45RO-negative cells positively selected for CCR7, giving a CD45RA+CCR7+ population that excluded TemRA cells. Sequencing was carried out using naive CD8+ T cells from PBMCs. The cell subset or site label corresponds to: CD45RA+CCR7+. Receptors were obtained from a man aged 18 to 30 in good health. Some clones in this sample may be carry-over from other donors' samples.

The chain links TRBV5-6 to TRBJ2-5; a possible D gene is TRBD2 (5 bases). The CDR3 has 14 residues. V was cut by 1 base and J by 4 bases, with 11 bases left in between. Germline-derived CDR1 and CDR2 are SGHDT and YYEEEE. In DNA form, the CDR3 reads TGTGCCAGCAGCTTGTCGGGGATTACAGAGACCCAGTACTTC. Its translation is CASSLSGITETQYF.

J is TRBJ2-7 and V is TRBV12-1; TRBD2 is the table's D call and was not checked against the DNA. TRBV12-1 is tagged as a pseudogene. CDR3 length equals 14 residues. CDR3: CASSCQRGGGQQYF. The CDR3 nucleotides are TGTGCCAGCAGCTGCCAGCGGGGAGGGGGGCAGCAGTACTTC.

The J gene is TRBJ2-2, the V gene TRBV7-8, with 7 bases that match TRBD2. V shed 5 bases and J 6 bases; nucleotides not matched to a gene: 12. The CDR3 contains 16 residues. Germline CDR1 reads SGHVS; CDR2 reads FQNEAQ. CDR3 residues: CASSKLAMVGSGELFF. The CDR3 DNA is TGTGCCAGCAGCAAACTAGCGATGGTAGGGTCCGGGGAGCTGTTTTTT.

The rearrangement joins TRBV9 to TRBJ2-1; D is unclear. This CDR3 contains 14 residues. V was trimmed by 4 bases and J by 6 bases, leaving 14 bases between them. Germline CDR1 reads SGDLS; CDR2 reads YYNGEE. The CDR3 region is CASSPSATRNEQFF. The DNA for the CDR3 is TGTGCCAGCAGCCCAAGCGCGACTCGCAATGAGCAGTTCTTC. Full variable domain (outside the CDR3, taken from reference TRBV9 and TRBJ2-1): DSGVTQTPKHLITATGQRVTLRCSPRSGDLSVYWYQQSLDQGLQFLIQYYNGEERAKGNILERFSAQQFPDLHSELNLSSLELGDSALYFCASSPSATRNEQFFGPGTRLTVL.

The chain has TRBV19 and TRBJ1-5, with 7 nucleotides matching TRBD1. J lost 7 bases, V lost 7 bases, and 16 bases had no gene match. The CDR3 totals 16 residues. Per germline, CDR1 LNHDA and CDR2 SQIVND (reference sequence). In DNA form, the CDR3 reads TGTGCCAGTATCCAGGTGTCAGGGGGTTCTCGGCAGCCCCAGCATTTT. Residues: CASIQVSGGSRQPQHF. Full variable domain (missing parts from reference TRBV19 and TRBJ1-5): DGGITQSPKYLFRKEGQNVTLSCEQNLNHDAMYWYRQDPGQGLRLIYYSQIVNDFQKGDIAEGYSVSREKKESFPLTVTSAQKNPTAFYLCASIQVSGGSRQPQHFGDGTRLSIL.

CDR3 residues: CASSPLVVAGETDTQYF. DNA of the CDR3: TGTGCCAGCAGTCCCCTCGTGGTAGCGGGAGAGACAGATACGCAGTATTTT. The rearrangement links TRBV27 to TRBJ2-3; TRBD2 aligns across 9 bases. Germline CDR1 reads MNHEY; CDR2 reads SMNVEV (reference sequence). J gave up 3 bases and V 5 bases, and 12 bases lay outside the gene matches. This CDR3 has 17 residues.

The chain links TRBV9 to TRBJ2-1; 7 bases are shared with TRBD1. This CDR3 has 16 residues. Germline assignment: CDR1 SGDLS and CDR2 YYNGEE. Trimming removed 3 bases from V and 7 bases from J; junction bases left unmatched: 13. CDR3 loop: CASSALGGRGGNEQFF. In DNA form, the CDR3 reads TGTGCCAGCAGCGCCTTAGGGGGCCGTGGTGGGAATGAGCAGTTCTTC.

The chain recombines TRBV28 with TRBJ2-7; 12 bases are a match to TRBD2. Germline V gene lookup returns CDR1 MDHEN and CDR2 SYDVKM. V lost 5 bases, J lost 3 bases, and 8 bases stayed unmatched. The CDR3 covers 16 residues. In DNA form, the CDR3 reads TGTGCCAGCAGTCTACCCGGGACTAGCGGGTACTACGAGCAGTACTTC. Translated: CASSLPGTSGYYEQYF.